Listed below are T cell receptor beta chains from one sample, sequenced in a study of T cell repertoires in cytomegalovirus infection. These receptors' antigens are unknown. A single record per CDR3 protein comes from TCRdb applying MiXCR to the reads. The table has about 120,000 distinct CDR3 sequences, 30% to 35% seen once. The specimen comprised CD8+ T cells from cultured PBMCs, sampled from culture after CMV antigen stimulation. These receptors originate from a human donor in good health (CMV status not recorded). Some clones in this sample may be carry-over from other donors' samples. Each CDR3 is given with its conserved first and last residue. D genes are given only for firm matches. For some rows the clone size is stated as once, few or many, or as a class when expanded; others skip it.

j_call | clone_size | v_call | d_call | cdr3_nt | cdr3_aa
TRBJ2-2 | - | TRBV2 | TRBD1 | TGTGCCAAAGACGGACAGGGGCCGAACACCGGGGAGCTGTTTTTT | CAKDGQGPNTGELFF
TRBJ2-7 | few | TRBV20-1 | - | TGCAGTGCCACAAGTACTAGAGATTATTACGAGCAGTACTTC | CSATSTRDYYEQYF
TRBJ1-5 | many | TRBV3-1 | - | TGTGCCAGCAGCCAAGGGGTGAGTAGGGGAAATCAGCCCCAGCATTTT | CASSQGVSRGNQPQHF
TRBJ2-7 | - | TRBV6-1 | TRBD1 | TGTGCCAGCAGTGGCACGACAGGGATTCAATACGAGCAGTACTTC | CASSGTTGIQYEQYF
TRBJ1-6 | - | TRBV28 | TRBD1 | TGTGCCAGCAGTTCCCAAGACAGGGGAGTTAATTCACCCCTCCACTTT | CASSSQDRGVNSPLHF
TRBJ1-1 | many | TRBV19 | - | TGTGCCAGTAGTCCGGGCGGGTCGGACACTGAAGCTTTCTTT | CASSPGGSDTEAFF
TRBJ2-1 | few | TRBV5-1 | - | TGCGCCAGCAGCCGTAGTCCCTCCTACAATGAGCAGTTCTTC | CASSRSPSYNEQFF
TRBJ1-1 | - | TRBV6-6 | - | TGTGCCAGCAGTGTTTGGGGGCACATGAACACTGAAGCTTTCTTT | CASSVWGHMNTEAFF
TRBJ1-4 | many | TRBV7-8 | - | TGTGCCAGCAGCTTAGGGCGGAAGACAACTAATGAAAAACTGTTTTTT | CASSLGRKTTNEKLFF
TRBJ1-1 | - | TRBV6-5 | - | TGTGCCAGCAGTTACTCGAGGGTGTCGGACACTGAAGCTTTCTTT | CASSYSRVSDTEAFF
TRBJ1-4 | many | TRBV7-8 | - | TGTGCCAGCAGCATAGAGGGTCTGGGTGGAAAACTGTTTTTT | CASSIEGLGGKLFF
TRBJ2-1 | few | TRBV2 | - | TGTGCCAGCAGTGAGCCTCCTACTCGTTACTATCGGAGCTCCTACAATGAGCAGTTCTTC | CASSEPPTRYYRSSYNEQFF
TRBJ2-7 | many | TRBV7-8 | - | TGTGCCAGCAGCCACCCCTTGGGTGAGAGCTCCTACGAGCAGTACTTC | CASSHPLGESSYEQYF
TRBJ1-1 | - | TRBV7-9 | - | TGTGCCAGCAGCTACTTAGAGGGGGTAGCTGAAGCTTTCTTT | CASSYLEGVAEAFF
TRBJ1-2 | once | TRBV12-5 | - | TGTGCTAGTGGTTTGGTACCAGGCGGAGAGCATCGCTACACCTTC | CASGLVPGGEHRYTF
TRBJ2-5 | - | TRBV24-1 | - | TGTGCCACCAGTGATTTCGGGCAGGGCAGCCCCCCTGGGGAGACCCAGTACTTC | CATSDFGQGSPPGETQYF
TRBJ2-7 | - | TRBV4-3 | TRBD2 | TGCGCCAGCAGCCAGGACCGGACTAGCGGGGCCTACGAGCAGTACTTC | CASSQDRTSGAYEQYF
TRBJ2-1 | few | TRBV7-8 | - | TGTGCCAGCAGCTTACTTCCCTTCCGGGACTCCTACAATGAGCAGTTCTTC | CASSLLPFRDSYNEQFF
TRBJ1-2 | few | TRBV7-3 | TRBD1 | TGTGCCAGCAGCATGACAGGGGAATCTACCTATGGCTACACCTTC | CASSMTGESTYGYTF
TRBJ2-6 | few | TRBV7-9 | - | TGTGCCAGCAGCGGACGGGACACCAACTCTGGGGCCAACGTCCTGACTTTC | CASSGRDTNSGANVLTF
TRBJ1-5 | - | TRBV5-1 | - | TGCGCCAGCAGCTTGGAGTACGGCCAGCCCCAGCATTTT | CASSLEYGQPQHF
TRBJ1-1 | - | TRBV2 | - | TGTGCCAGCAGTGACTCGTCCGTCACTGAAGCTTTCTTT | CASSDSSVTEAFF
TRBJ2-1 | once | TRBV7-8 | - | TGTGCCAGCAGCTTAGTGGGGAAGGGAGATATGGAGCAGTTCTTC | CASSLVGKGDMEQFF
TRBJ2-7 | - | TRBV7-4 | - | TGTGCCAGCAGCACTATAACAGGGCGAGGAGCCTACGAGCAGTACTTC | CASSTITGRGAYEQYF
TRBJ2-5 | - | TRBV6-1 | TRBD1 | TGTGCCAGCAGTGAAGTTGGACAGGGGGAGACCCAGCACTTC | CASSEVGQGETQHF
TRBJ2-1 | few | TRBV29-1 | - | TGCAGCGCCGAGTTTATGGGGACACCGAGCTCCTACAATGAGCAGTTCTTC | CSAEFMGTPSSYNEQFF
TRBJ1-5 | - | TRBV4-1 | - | TGCGCCAGCAGCCAAGGGCGGGCCCCCCTTTTAGCCCAGCATTTT | CASSQGRAPLLAQHF
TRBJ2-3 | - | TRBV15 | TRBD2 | TGTGCCACCAGCAGAACAAAGGGACTAGCGGGACTCACAGATACGCAGTATTTT | CATSRTKGLAGLTDTQYF
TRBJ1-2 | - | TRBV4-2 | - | TGTGCCAGCAGCCAAGATCCTTCGGCGGATGTGTATGGCTACACCTTC | CASSQDPSADVYGYTF
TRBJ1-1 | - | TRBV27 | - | TGTGCCAGCAGGTCGTTGCAGGTTTTGAACACTGAAGCTTTCTTT | CASRSLQVLNTEAFF
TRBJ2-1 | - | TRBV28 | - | TGTGCCAGCAGTTTATGGTCTCAGAGCTCCTACAATGAGCAGTTCTTC | CASSLWSQSSYNEQFF
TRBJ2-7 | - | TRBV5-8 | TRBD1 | TGTGCCAGCAGCTGGAAGATGACAGGGAGCTACGAGCAGTACTTC | CASSWKMTGSYEQYF
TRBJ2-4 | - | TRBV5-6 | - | TGTGCCAGCAGCGTACTAGCCAAAAACATTCAGTACTTC | CASSVLAKNIQYF
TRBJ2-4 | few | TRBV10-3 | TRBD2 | TGTGCCATCAGTGAATACGGGGGGACCCAAAACATTCAGTACTTC | CAISEYGGTQNIQYF
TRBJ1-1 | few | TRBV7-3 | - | TGTGCCAGCAGCTCCTCAGGGTTCGCTGAAGCTTTCTTT | CASSSSGFAEAFF
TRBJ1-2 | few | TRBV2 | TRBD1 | TGTGCCAGCAGTGGCGGGACAGGGGGTTATGGCTACACCTTC | CASSGGTGGYGYTF
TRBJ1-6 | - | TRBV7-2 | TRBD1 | TGTGCCAGCAGCTTAGGGACGACAGGGTCACCCCTCCACTTT | CASSLGTTGSPLHF
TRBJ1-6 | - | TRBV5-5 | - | TGTGCCAGCAGCCCGGCTATTGGGGCCGCCAATTCACCCCTCCACTTT | CASSPAIGAANSPLHF
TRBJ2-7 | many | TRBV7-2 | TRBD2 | TGTGCCAGCAGCCAGCGGGGGGGCCGGTTCTACGAGCAGTACTTC | CASSQRGGRFYEQYF
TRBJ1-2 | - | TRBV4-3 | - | TGCGCCAGCAGCCCGCGAGGGGGAGACAGAAATTATGGCTACACCTTC | CASSPRGGDRNYGYTF
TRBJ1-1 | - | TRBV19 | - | TGTGCCAGTAGTAGGGCTAGCGGGACTGAAGCTTTCTTT | CASSRASGTEAFF